Listed below are T cell receptor beta chains from one sample, sequenced in a study of shared clonotypes between healthy human individuals. Repertoires were generated with immunoSEQ multiplex PCR, while TCRdb's copy carries only in-frame clones and drops some. The sample holds 450,000 to 600,000 clones, 79% seen once. The source material was PBMCs. The source is a woman aged 40 to 55 in good health. Some clones in this sample may be carry-over from other donors' samples. The CDR3 runs from the conserved cysteine through the conserved F or W. A D gene is named only where the DNA matches it firmly. Clone sizes are given selectively: once, few, many, or a class where the clone is expanded.

d_call	clone_size	v_call	j_call	cdr3_aa	cdr3_nt
NA	few	TRBV9	TRBJ2-5	CASSEGGVRETQYF	TGTGCCAGCAGCGAGGGGGGGGTTCGGGAGACCCAGTACTTC
NA	few	TRBV6-5	TRBJ1-1	CASSPLGGAEAFF	TGTGCCAGCAGCCCCTTGGGTGGGGCTGAAGCTTTCTTT
NA	NA	TRBV7-9	TRBJ1-2	CASSPGEFDYGYTF	TGTGCCAGCAGCCCAGGGGAATTCGACTATGGCTACACCTTC
NA	NA	TRBV30	TRBJ2-6	CAWNLWGLGANVLTF	TGTGCCTGGAACTTATGGGGCCTTGGGGCCAACGTCCTGACTTTC
NA	NA	TRBV5-4	TRBJ2-3	CASSLGGGLGDTQYF	TGTGCCAGCAGCTTGGGTGGGGGGCTTGGAGATACGCAGTATTTT
NA	NA	TRBV7-8	TRBJ2-1	CASSFSTGYNEQFF	TGTGCCAGCAGCTTTAGCACTGGATACAATGAGCAGTTCTTC
NA	NA	TRBV29-1	TRBJ2-7	CSVSRRDPMVSSYEQYF	TGCAGCGTTTCAAGGCGGGACCCAATGGTGAGCTCCTACGAGCAGTACTTC
NA	NA	TRBV5-1	TRBJ2-2	CASSLALDTGELFF	TGCGCCAGCAGCTTGGCTCTGGACACCGGGGAGCTGTTTTTT
TRBD1	NA	TRBV5-4	TRBJ2-3	CASSGTGPDTQYF	TGTGCCAGCAGCGGGACAGGGCCAGATACGCAGTATTTT
NA	few	TRBV7-6	TRBJ2-1	CASSSSWSSYNEQFF	TGTGCCAGCAGCTCCAGTTGGAGTTCCTACAATGAGCAGTTCTTC
TRBD2	NA	TRBV18	TRBJ2-1	CASSPRKGGDRGTSLPNEQFF	TGTGCCAGCTCACCACGCAAAGGGGGAGACCGCGGGACTAGTCTCCCCAATGAGCAGTTCTTC
NA	NA	TRBV7-9	TRBJ2-5	CASSLAGTGAGETQYF	TGTGCCAGCAGCTTAGCGGGAACGGGAGCTGGAGAGACCCAGTACTTC
NA	NA	TRBV11-2	TRBJ2-3	CASSMNTDTQYF	TGTGCCAGCAGCATGAACACAGATACGCAGTATTTT
TRBD1	NA	TRBV5-6	TRBJ1-2	CASSTGTGGSYGYTF	TGTGCCAGCAGCACCGGGACAGGGGGCTCCTATGGCTACACCTTC
TRBD2	NA	TRBV7-8	TRBJ2-5	CASSLAGGQETQYF	TGTGCCAGCAGCTTAGCGGGAGGGCAAGAGACCCAGTACTTC
TRBD1	once	TRBV7-8	TRBJ1-2	CASSLHRGAGGYTF	TGTGCCAGCAGCCTACACAGGGGGGCAGGAGGCTACACCTTC
TRBD2	NA	TRBV4-1	TRBJ2-2	CASSQDPGGVHTGELFF	TGCGCCAGCAGCCAAGACCCGGGAGGGGTTCACACCGGGGAGCTGTTTTTT
NA	many	TRBV7-2	TRBJ2-7	CASSILLWATKENEQYF	TGTGCCAGCAGCATCCTACTTTGGGCTACGAAAGAGAACGAGCAGTACTTC
NA	NA	TRBV5-4	TRBJ2-7	CASSPGAGDIDEQYF	TGTGCCAGCAGCCCAGGGGCAGGGGATATCGACGAGCAGTACTTC
NA	NA	TRBV27	TRBJ1-1	CASSPPPPEGNTEAFF	TGTGCCAGCAGCCCCCCTCCCCCTGAGGGGAACACTGAAGCTTTCTTT
NA	NA	TRBV2	TRBJ1-1	CASSEGPNTEAFF	TGTGCCAGCAGTGAGGGACCAAACACTGAAGCTTTCTTT
TRBD1	few	TRBV11-2	TRBJ1-3	CASSARQGALSGNTIYF	TGTGCCAGCAGCGCCCGACAGGGGGCTCTCTCTGGAAACACCATATATTTT
NA	NA	TRBV7-9	TRBJ2-1	CAGSRANEQFF	TGTGCCGGGTCTCGTGCCAATGAGCAGTTCTTC
NA	NA	TRBV9	TRBJ2-1	CASSVGFDPGRLPNEQFF	TGTGCCAGCAGCGTAGGGTTTGATCCAGGGAGACTACCCAATGAGCAGTTCTTC
NA	few	TRBV7-2	TRBJ1-6	CASSLAGGYNSPLHF	TGTGCCAGCAGCTTAGCAGGCGGGTATAATTCACCCCTCCACTTT
NA	NA	TRBV25-1	TRBJ2-7	CASASGLFPYEQYF	TGTGCCAGCGCCTCGGGGCTGTTCCCCTACGAGCAGTACTTC
NA	NA	TRBV7-8	TRBJ1-3	CASSSGISGNTIYF	TGTGCCAGCAGCTCTGGGATCTCTGGAAACACCATATATTTT
NA	NA	TRBV28	TRBJ2-2	CASSFLGELFF	TGTGCCAGCAGTTTTCTCGGGGAGCTGTTTTTT
TRBD1	NA	TRBV19	TRBJ2-7	CASSIAGTGGVGEQYF	TGTGCCAGTAGTATCGCAGGGACAGGGGGCGTCGGCGAGCAGTACTTC
TRBD1	NA	TRBV30	TRBJ2-3	CAWDSQGSSTDTQYF	TGTGCCTGGGACTCACAGGGGAGTAGCACAGATACGCAGTATTTT
NA	NA	TRBV4-1	TRBJ1-1	CASSQLVHIQNTEAFF	TGCGCCAGCAGCCAATTGGTGCACATCCAAAACACTGAAGCTTTCTTT
NA	NA	TRBV7-3	TRBJ2-1	CASSPLGGVYNEQFF	TGTGCCAGCAGCCCCCTGGGGGGAGTTTACAATGAGCAGTTCTTC
TRBD2	NA	TRBV7-8	TRBJ2-7	CASSPGAGGSYEQYF	TGTGCCAGCAGCCCTGGTGCGGGAGGGAGTTACGAGCAGTACTTC
NA	NA	TRBV5-1	TRBJ1-1	CASSYVPDLMNTEAFF	TGCGCCAGCAGCTACGTCCCGGACTTGATGAACACTGAAGCTTTCTTT
NA	NA	TRBV9	TRBJ1-3	CASSTRARPNSGNTIYF	TGTGCCAGCAGCACTCGGGCCAGGCCGAACTCTGGAAACACCATATATTTT
TRBD1	NA	TRBV9	TRBJ2-7	CASSVGQGAYEQYF	TGTGCCAGCAGCGTGGGACAGGGGGCGTACGAGCAGTACTTC
NA	NA	TRBV9	TRBJ2-2	CASKASPNTGELFF	TGTGCCAGCAAAGCTTCTCCGAACACCGGGGAGCTGTTTTTT
NA	many	TRBV27	TRBJ2-7	CASSIGTDSSYEQYF	TGTGCCAGCAGTATAGGGACGGATAGCTCCTACGAGCAGTACTTC
NA	NA	TRBV11-2	TRBJ2-7	CASSLPAGQFYEQYF	TGTGCCAGCAGCTTACCAGCGGGACAATTCTACGAGCAGTACTTC
NA	NA	TRBV10-1	TRBJ2-2	CASSETREATNTGELFF	TGCGCCAGCAGTGAGACGCGAGAGGCGACAAACACCGGGGAGCTGTTTTTT
NA	NA	TRBV2	TRBJ2-3	CASSEGPNTQYF	TGTGCCAGCAGTGAAGGTCCGAATACGCAGTATTTT
TRBD1	NA	TRBV5-4	TRBJ2-1	CASSQGQNNEQFF	TGTGCCAGCAGCCAGGGACAGAACAATGAGCAGTTCTTC
NA	NA	TRBV7-6	TRBJ2-5	CASSLWRETQYF	TGTGCCAGCAGCTTATGGAGGGAGACCCAGTACTTC
TRBD2	NA	TRBV18	TRBJ2-1	CASSIGLAAYNEQFF	TGTGCCAGCTCAATCGGACTAGCGGCTTACAATGAGCAGTTCTTC